This TCR beta chain was found in a study of follicular helper T cells after annual influenza vaccination. Study-wide findings and caveats: ICOS+CD38+ cTfh clonality change tracked circulating plasmablast frequency change.

Sample time point: 2014-2015 season, pre-vaccination. Clones were sequenced by immunoSEQ multiplex PCR, and TCRdb holds only the in-frame ones, with some missing. The sample has about 14,000 clones, 70% to 90% seen once; the top ten hold 0.27%. About this clone itself: Antigen: not known.

The sequencing used CXCR5- memory CD4+ T cells sorted from blood, collected on the day of influenza vaccination. This clonotype originated in an adult who received the influenza vaccine.

DNA for the CDR3: TGTGCCAGCGAGAGCGTGAACACTGAAGCTTTCTTT. As protein: CASESVNTEAFF. V is TRBV6-1 and J is TRBJ1-1; D gene uncertain. The CDR3 length is 12 residues. V was shortened by 8 bases and J by 0 bases, with 7 bases between the two germline ends. Looked up from germline, CDR1 is MNHNS and CDR2 is SASEGT.